Reported below is one T cell receptor (beta chain). The V and J ends lost 1 base and 0 bases respectively, with 7 bases between them. This CDR3 has 14 amino acids. From germline, CDR1 is SGHDN and CDR2 FVKESK. Sequencing used immunoSEQ multiplex PCR; TCRdb keeps in-frame clones, though not all of them. Counted here are 150,000 to 250,000 clones, approximately 86% occurring once; the ten biggest clones make up more than 2%. This sample was taken from a study of blood T cell repertoires in COVID-19. The rearrangement uses TRBV14 and TRBJ2-7, with D unclear. This receptor was identified in a woman aged 25 to 39 who had recovered from COVID-19. Sequenced input: PBMCs or T cells enriched from blood (not recorded which). The CDR3 nucleotides are TGTGCCAGCAGCCAAGCGTTTAGCTCCTACGAGCAGTACTTC. Residues: CASSQAFSSYEQYF.